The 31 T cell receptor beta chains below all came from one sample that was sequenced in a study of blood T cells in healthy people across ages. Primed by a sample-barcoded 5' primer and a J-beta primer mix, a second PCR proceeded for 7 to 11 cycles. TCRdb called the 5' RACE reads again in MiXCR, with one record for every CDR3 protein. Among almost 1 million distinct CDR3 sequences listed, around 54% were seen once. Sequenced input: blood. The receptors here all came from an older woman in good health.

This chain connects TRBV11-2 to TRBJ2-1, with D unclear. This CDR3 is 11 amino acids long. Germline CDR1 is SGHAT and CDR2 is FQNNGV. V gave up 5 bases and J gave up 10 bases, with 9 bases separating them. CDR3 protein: CASSMAKEQFF. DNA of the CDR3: TGTGCCAGCAGCATGGCCAAGGAGCAGTTCTTC.

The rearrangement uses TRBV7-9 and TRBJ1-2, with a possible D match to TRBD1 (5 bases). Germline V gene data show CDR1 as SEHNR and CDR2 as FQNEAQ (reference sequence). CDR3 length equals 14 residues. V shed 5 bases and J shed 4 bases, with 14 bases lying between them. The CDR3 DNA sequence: TGTGCCAGCAGCGCCGGGACGGACCTCTATGGCTACACCTTC. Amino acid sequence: CASSAGTDLYGYTF.

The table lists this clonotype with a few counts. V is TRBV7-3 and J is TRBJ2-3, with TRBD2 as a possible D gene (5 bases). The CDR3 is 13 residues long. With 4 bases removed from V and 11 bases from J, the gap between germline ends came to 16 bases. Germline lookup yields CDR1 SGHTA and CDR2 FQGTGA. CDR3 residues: CASSSALPREQYF. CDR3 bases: TGTGCCAGCAGCTCGGCACTACCACGGGAGCAGTATTTT. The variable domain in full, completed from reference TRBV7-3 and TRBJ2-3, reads GAGVSQTPSNKVTEKGKYVELRCDPISGHTALYWYRQSLGQGPEFLIYFQGTGAADDSGLPNDRFFAVRPEGSVSTLKIQRTERGDSAVYLCASSSALPREQYFGPGTRLTVL.

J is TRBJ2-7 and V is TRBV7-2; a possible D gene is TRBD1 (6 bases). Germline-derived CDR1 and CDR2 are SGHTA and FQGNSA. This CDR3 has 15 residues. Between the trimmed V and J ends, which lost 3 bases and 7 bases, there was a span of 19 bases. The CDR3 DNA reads TGTGCCAGCAGCTTTGTGTTAGGGGGAGACGATGAGCAGTACGTC. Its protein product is CASSFVLGGDDEQYV.

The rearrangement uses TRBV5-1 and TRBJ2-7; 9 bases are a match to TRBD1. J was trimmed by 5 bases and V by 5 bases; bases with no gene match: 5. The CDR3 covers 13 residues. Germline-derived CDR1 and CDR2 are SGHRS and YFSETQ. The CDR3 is CASRTGGVNEQYF. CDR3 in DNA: TGCGCCAGCAGGACAGGGGGAGTTAACGAGCAGTACTTC.

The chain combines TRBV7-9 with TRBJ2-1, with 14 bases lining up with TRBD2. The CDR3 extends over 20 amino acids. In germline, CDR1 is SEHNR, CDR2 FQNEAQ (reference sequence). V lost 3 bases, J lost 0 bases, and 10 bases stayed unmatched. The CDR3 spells CASSFLTSGRGKSSYNEQFF. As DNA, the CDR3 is TGTGCCAGCAGCTTCCTGACTAGCGGGAGGGGTAAGAGCTCCTACAATGAGCAGTTCTTC.

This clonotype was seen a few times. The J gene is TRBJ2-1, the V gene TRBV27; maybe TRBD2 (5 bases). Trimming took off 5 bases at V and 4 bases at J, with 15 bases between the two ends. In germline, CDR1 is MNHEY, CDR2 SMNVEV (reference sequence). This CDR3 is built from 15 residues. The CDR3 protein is CASSPTTGIYNEQFF. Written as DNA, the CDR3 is TGTGCCAGCAGTCCGACCACGGGGATTTACAATGAGCAGTTCTTC.

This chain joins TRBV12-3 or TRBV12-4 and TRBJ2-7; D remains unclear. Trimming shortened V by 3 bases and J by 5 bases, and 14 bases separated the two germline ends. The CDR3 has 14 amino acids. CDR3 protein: CASSFPPQVHEQYF. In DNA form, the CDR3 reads TGTGCCAGCAGTTTCCCCCCCCAGGTCCACGAGCAGTACTTC.

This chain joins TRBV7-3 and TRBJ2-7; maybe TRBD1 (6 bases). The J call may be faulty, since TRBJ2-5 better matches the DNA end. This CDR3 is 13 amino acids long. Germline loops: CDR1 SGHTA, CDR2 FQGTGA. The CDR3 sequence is CASSFQGHETQYF. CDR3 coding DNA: TGTGCCAGCAGCTTCCAGGGGCACGAGACCCAGTACTTC.

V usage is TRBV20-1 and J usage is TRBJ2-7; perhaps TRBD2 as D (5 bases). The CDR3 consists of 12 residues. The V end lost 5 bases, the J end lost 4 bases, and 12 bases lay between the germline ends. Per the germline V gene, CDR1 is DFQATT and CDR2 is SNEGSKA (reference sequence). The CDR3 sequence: CSAQADRYEQYF. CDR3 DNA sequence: TGCAGTGCTCAAGCGGACCGTTACGAGCAGTACTTC.

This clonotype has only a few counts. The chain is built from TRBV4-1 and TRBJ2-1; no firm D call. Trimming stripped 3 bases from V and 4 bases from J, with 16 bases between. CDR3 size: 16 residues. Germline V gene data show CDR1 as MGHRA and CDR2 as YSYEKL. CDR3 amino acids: CASSHVGRNIYNEQFF. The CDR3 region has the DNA TGCGCCAGCAGCCACGTAGGGCGGAATATTTACAATGAGCAGTTCTTC.

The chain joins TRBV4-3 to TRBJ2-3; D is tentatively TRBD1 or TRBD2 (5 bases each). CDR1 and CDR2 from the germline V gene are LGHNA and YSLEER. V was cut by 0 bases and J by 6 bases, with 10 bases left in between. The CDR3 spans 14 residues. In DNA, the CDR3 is TGCGCCAGCAGCCAAGATGGGACGCGGGATACGCAGTATTTT. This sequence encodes CASSQDGTRDTQYF.

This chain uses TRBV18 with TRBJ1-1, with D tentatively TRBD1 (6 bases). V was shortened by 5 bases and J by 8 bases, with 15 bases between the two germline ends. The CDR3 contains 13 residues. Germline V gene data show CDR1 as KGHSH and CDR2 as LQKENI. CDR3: CASSAPGAREAFF. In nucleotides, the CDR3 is TGTGCCAGCTCAGCCCCAGGGGCAAGAGAAGCTTTCTTT.

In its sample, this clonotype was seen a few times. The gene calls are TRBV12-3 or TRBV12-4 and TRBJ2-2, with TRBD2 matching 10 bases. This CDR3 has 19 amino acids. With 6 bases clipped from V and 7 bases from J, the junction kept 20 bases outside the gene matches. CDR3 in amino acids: CASSLTPLGLAGEGGELFF. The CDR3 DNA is TGTGCCAGCAGCTTAACTCCCCTCGGGCTAGCGGGAGAGGGCGGGGAGCTGTTTTTT.

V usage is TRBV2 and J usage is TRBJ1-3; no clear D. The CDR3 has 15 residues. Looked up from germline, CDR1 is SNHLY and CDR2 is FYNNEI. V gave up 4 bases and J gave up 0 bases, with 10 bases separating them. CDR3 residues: CASSGGQFSGNTIYF. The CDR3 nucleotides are TGTGCCAGCAGTGGAGGGCAGTTCTCTGGAAACACCATATATTTT.

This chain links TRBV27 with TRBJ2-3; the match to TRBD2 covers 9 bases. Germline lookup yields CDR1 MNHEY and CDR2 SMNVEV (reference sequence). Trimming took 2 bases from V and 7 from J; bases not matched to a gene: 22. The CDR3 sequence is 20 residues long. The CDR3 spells CASSLGNVLGGRADVNTQYF. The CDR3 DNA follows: TGTGCCAGCAGTTTAGGAAATGTGCTGGGCGGGAGGGCCGACGTAAATACGCAGTATTTT.

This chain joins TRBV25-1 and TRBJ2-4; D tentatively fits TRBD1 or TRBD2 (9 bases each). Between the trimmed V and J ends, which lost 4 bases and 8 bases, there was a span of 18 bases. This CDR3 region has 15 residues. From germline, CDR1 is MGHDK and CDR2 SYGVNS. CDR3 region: CASSVTGGGGDIQYF. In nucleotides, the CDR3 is TGTGCCAGCAGTGTAACAGGGGGCGGGGGGGACATTCAGTACTTC.

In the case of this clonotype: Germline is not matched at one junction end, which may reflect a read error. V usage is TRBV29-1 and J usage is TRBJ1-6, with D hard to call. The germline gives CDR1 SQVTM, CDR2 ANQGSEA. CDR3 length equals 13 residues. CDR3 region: CSVRSSYNSPLYF. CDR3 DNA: TGCAGCGTTCGGAGCTCCTATAATTCACCCCTCTACTTT.

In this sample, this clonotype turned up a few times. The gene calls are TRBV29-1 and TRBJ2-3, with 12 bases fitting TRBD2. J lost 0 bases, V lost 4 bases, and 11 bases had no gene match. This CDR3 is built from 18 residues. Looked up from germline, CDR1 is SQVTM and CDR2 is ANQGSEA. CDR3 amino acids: CSVGGPTSGRISTDTQYF. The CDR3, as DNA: TGCAGCGTTGGTGGACCTACTAGCGGGAGGATTAGCACAGATACGCAGTATTTT.

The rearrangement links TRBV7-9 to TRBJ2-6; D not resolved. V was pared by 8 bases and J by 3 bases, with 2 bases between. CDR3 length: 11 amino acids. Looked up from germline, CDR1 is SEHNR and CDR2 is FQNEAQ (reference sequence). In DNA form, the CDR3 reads TGTGCCAGCTTTGGGGCCAACGTCCTGACTTTC. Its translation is CASFGANVLTF.

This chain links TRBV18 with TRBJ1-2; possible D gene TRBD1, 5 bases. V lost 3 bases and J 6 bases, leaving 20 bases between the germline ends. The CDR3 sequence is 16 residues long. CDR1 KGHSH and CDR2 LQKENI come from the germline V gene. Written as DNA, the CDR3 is TGTGCCAGCTCACCCTCCGGGACCGCCCTAGGTGATGGCTACACCTTC. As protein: CASSPSGTALGDGYTF.

In nucleotides, the CDR3 is TGTGCCAGCATGGGGGGACTAGCAGATGTTACGCAGTATTTT. Translated, it gives CASMGGLADVTQYF. The V and J genes are TRBV6-2 or TRBV6-3 and TRBJ2-3, with 9 bases aligning to TRBD2. Germline CDR1 MNHEY, CDR2 SVGEGT. The CDR3 has 14 residues. The J segment lost 8 bases and the V segment lost 7 bases, leaving 10 bases of the junction unmatched.

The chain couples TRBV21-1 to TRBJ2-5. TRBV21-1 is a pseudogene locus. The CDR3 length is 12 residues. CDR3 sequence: CASSKGPRAQYF. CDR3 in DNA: TGTGCCAGCAGCAAAGGCCCGAGAGCCCAGTACTTC.

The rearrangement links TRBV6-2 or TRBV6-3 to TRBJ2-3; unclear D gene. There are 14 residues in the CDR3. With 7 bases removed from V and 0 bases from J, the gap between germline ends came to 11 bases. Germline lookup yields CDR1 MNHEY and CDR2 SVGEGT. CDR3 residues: CASKSIGSTDTQYF. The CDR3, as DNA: TGTGCCAGCAAGTCTATCGGGAGCACAGATACGCAGTATTTT.

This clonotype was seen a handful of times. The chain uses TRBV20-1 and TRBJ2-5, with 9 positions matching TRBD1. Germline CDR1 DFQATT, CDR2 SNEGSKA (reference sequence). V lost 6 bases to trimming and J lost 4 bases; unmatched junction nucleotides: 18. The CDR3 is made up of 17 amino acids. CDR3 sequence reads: CSAGGATTGGLGETQYF. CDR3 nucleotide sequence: TGCAGTGCCGGCGGAGCTACGACAGGGGGGTTAGGAGAGACCCAGTACTTC.

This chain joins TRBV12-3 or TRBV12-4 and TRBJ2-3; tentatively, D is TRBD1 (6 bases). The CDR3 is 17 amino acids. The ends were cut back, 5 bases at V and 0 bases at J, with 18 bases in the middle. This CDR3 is CASSPGTWTVSTDTQYF. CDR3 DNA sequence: TGTGCCAGCAGTCCGGGAACATGGACAGTTAGCACAGATACGCAGTATTTT.

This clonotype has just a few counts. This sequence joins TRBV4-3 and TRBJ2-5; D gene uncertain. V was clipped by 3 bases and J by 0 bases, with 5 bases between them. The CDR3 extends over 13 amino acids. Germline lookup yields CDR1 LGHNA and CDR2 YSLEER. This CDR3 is CASSQRNQETQYF. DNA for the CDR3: TGCGCCAGCAGCCAGCGGAACCAAGAGACCCAGTACTTC.

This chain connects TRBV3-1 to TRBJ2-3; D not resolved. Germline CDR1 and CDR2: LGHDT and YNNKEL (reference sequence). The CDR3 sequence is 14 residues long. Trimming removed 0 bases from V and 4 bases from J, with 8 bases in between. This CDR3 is CASSQDKHADTQYF. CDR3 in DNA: TGTGCCAGCAGCCAAGACAAACATGCAGATACGCAGTATTTT.

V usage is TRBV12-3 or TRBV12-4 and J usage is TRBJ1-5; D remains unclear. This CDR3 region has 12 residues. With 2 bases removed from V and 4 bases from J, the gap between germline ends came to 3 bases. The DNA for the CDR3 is TGTGCCAGCAGTTTATTTAATCAGCCCCAGCATTTT. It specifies CASSLFNQPQHF.

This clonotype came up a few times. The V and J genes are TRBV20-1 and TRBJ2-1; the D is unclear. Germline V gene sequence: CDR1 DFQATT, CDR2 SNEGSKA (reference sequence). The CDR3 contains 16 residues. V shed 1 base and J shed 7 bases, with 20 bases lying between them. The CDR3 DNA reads TGCAGTGCTAGAGTTTCCCCTCTGACCCCCGCGAATGAGCAGTTCTTC. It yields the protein CSARVSPLTPANEQFF.

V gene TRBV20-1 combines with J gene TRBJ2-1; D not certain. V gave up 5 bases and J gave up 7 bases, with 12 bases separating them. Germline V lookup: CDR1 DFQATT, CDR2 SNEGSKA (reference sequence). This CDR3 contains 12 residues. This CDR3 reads CSAGPLGNEQFF. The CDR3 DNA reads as TGCAGTGCTGGCCCCTTGGGGAATGAGCAGTTCTTC.